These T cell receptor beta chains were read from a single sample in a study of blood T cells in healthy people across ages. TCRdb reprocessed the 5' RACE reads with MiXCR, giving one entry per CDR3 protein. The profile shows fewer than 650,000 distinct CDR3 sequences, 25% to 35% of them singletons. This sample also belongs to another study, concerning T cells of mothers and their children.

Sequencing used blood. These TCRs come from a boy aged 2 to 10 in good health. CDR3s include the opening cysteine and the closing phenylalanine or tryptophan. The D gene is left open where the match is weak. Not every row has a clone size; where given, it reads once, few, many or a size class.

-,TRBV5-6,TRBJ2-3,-,TGTGCCAGCAGCTCGACATGGCTATTCACAGATACGCAGTATTTT,CASSSTWLFTDTQYF
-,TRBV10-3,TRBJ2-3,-,TGTGCCATCAGCGACCAGACAGCATTTAGCACAGATACGCAGTATTTT,CAISDQTAFSTDTQYF
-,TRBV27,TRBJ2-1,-,TGTGCCAGCAGTTACGGCAGGGGTGCGGATAATGAGCAGTTCTTC,CASSYGRGADNEQFF
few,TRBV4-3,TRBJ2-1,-,TGCGCCAGCAGCCAAGACTTCCAGACGGGTGAGCAGTTCTTC,CASSQDFQTGEQFF
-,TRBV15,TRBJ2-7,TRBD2,TGTGCCACCAGCAGCCCAGTTGGAGCGGGGAGGACCTACGAGCAGTACTTC,CATSSPVGAGRTYEQYF
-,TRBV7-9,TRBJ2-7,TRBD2,TGTGCCAGCAGCGCTACTAGCGGGGGAAACTACGAGCAGTACTTC,CASSATSGGNYEQYF
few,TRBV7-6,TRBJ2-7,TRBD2,TGTGCCAGCAGCTTAGGGACTAGCGGGAGCAGGGGCGAGCAGTACTTC,CASSLGTSGSRGEQYF
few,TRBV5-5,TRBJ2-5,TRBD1,TGTGCCAGCAGCGGACCCGGGACAGAAGAGACCCAGTACTTC,CASSGPGTEETQYF
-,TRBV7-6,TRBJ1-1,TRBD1,TGTGCCAGCAGCTCCCGGGACAGGGGACTCACTGAAGCTTTCTTT,CASSSRDRGLTEAFF
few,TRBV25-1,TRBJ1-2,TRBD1,TGTGCCAGCAGTGAAGGACAGGGAAGGCGGTGGGGCTACACCTTC,CASSEGQGRRWGYTF
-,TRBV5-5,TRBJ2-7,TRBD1,TGTGCCAGCAGCTTGGGACCGGGACAGGGTCTCTACGAGCAGTACTTC,CASSLGPGQGLYEQYF
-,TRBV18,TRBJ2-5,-,TGTGCCAGCTCAGGATCCCCAAGACAAGAGACCCAGTACTTC,CASSGSPRQETQYF
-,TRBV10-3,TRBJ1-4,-,TGTGCCATCAGTGAGTCGCGTCAGTCTAATGAAAAACTGTTTTTT,CAISESRQSNEKLFF
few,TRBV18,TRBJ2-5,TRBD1,TGTGCCAGCTCACCACCTCTTACAGGGGCTGAGCAGTACTTC,CASSPPLTGAEQYF
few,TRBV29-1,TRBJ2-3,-,TGCAGCGTTGAAACGACTCTCAGGGGTCCTAGCACAGATACGCAGTATTTT,CSVETTLRGPSTDTQYF
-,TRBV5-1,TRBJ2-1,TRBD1,TGCGCCAGCAGCTTGAGGGCGGGACAGGGGCGCAATGAGCAGTTCTTC,CASSLRAGQGRNEQFF
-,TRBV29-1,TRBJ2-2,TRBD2,TGCAGCGCATCTGGGACTAGCGGGAACGGGGAGCTGTTTTTT,CSASGTSGNGELFF
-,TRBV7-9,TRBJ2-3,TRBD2,TGTGCCAGCAGCAGGACTAGCGGGGCCACAGATACGCAGTATTTT,CASSRTSGATDTQYF
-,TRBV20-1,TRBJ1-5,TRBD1,TGCAGTGCTAGGGACAGGGCCGAGCCGCGGCCCCAGCATTTT,CSARDRAEPRPQHF
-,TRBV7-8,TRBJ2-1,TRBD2,TGTGCCAGCAGCCCGAGGAGTTACGCGGGAGGGATGAATGAGCAGTTCTTC,CASSPRSYAGGMNEQFF
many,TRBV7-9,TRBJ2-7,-,TGTGCCAGCAGCTTGGGCGGCCGATACGAGCAGTACTTC,CASSLGGRYEQYF
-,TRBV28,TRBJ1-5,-,TGTGCCAGCAGCTCCATCGTCGCAGTTCTGAATGGCAATCAGCCCCAGCATTTT,CASSSIVAVLNGNQPQHF
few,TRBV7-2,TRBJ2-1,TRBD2,TGTGCCAGCAGCTTAGAACTAGCGGGAGGGGGATACAATGAGCAGTTCTTC,CASSLELAGGGYNEQFF
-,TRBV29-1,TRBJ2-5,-,TGCAGCGTCCCGCAAGAGAGCCAGTACTTC,CSVPQESQYF
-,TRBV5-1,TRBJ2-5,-,TGCGCCAGCAGCTTGGGACACAATCAAGAGACCCAGTACTTC,CASSLGHNQETQYF
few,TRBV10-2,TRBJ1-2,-,TGCGCCAGCATGGGCGGGGGCGGGAGCTACACCTTC,CASMGGGGSYTF
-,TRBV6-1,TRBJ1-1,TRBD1,TGTGCCAGCAGTGAGGACAGGGCAACTGAAGCTTTCTTT,CASSEDRATEAFF